This T cell receptor beta chain was sequenced in a study of shared clonotypes between healthy human individuals. CD45RO-negative cells were positively selected for CCR7, leaving out terminally differentiated effector memory CD45RA+ cells. Produced via immunoSEQ multiplex PCR; TCRdb's table is partial and in-frame only. The sample carries about 2.1 million clones, 90% to 95% recorded once. Sample: naive CD8+ T cells from PBMCs. The TCR comes from a young man in good health. Some clones in this sample may be carry-over from other donors' samples.

The CDR3 DNA follows: TGTGCCAGCAGTACCTCGACAGGGGAATTGGACAATGAGCAGTTCTTC. Residues: CASSTSTGELDNEQFF. This chain uses TRBV27 with TRBJ2-1; 8 positions match TRBD1. In germline, CDR1 is MNHEY, CDR2 SMNVEV (reference sequence). The V and J ends lost 5 bases and 5 bases, in that order; junction bases with no gene match: 11. CDR3 length equals 16 residues.